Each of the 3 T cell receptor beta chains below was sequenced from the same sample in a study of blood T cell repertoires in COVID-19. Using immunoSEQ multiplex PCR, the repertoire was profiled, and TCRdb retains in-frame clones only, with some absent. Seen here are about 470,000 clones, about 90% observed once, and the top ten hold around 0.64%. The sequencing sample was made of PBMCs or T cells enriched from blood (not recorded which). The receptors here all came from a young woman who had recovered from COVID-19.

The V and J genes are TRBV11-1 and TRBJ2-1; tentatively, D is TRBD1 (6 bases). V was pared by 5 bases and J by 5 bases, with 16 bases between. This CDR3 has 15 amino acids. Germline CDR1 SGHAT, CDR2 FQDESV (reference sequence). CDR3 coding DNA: TGTGCCAGCAGCCCCGGGACAAGCCTCGACAATGAGCAGTTCTTC. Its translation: CASSPGTSLDNEQFF.

In DNA, the CDR3 is TGCGCCAGCAGCCAGGACGGGACAGCCACTGAAGCTTTCTTT. It yields the protein CASSQDGTATEAFF. The V call is TRBV4-1, the J call TRBJ1-1, with 7 bases that match TRBD1. J gave up 4 bases and V 3 bases, and 5 bases lay outside the gene matches. The CDR3 length is 14 residues. Germline V lookup: CDR1 MGHRA, CDR2 YSYEKL.

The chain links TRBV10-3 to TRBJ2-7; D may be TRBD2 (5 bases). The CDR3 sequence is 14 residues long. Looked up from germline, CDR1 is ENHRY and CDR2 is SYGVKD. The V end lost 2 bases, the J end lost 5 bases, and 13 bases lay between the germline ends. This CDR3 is CAISEKALSDEQYF. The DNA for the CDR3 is TGTGCCATCAGTGAGAAGGCTCTTAGCGACGAGCAGTACTTC.